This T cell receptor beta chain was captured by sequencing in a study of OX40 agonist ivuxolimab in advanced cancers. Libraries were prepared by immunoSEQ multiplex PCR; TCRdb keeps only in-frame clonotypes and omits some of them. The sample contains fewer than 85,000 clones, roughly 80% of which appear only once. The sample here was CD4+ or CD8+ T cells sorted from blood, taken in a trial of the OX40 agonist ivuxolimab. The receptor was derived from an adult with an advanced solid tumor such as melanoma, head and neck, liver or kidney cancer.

In DNA form, the CDR3 reads TGTGCCAGCAGTCTGTCCGACCTCACCGGATTAGATTCACCCCTCCACTTT. This codes for CASSLSDLTGLDSPLHF. The V call is TRBV28, the J call TRBJ1-6; D is unclear. V gave up 5 bases and J gave up 8 bases, with 22 bases separating them. CDR3 size: 17 residues. In germline, CDR1 is MDHEN, CDR2 SYDVKM.